This is a list of T cell receptor beta chains from one sample in a study of T cells in Graves' hyperthyroidism and ophthalmopathy. TCRdb redid the calling of the multiplex PCR reads with MiXCR, one entry per CDR3 protein. Among approximately 600,000 distinct CDR3 sequences listed, less than 25% were seen once. The sequenced sample was blood. The receptors come from a man aged 25-45 years with Graves' ophthalmopathy. Each CDR3 is given with its conserved first and last residue. The D gene is left open where the match is weak. Size tells how often a clone was seen (once, few, many) or the class of an expanded clone, and some rows leave it out.

cdr3_length | j_call | d_call | v_call | clone_size | cdr3_nt | cdr3_aa
17 | TRBJ1-5 | - | TRBV7-8 | once | TGTGCCAGCAATTCAGGACCCCGGGCGGGAGGGGATCAGCCCCAGCATTTT | CASNSGPRAGGDQPQHF
13 | TRBJ2-7 | - | TRBV28 | many | TGTGCCAGCAGACGGGTAAGCTCCTACGAGCAGTACTTC | CASRRVSSYEQYF
15 | TRBJ1-5 | - | TRBV24-1 | many | TGTGCCACCAGTGAAGACGGTTTAAGTAATCAGCCCCAGCATTTT | CATSEDGLSNQPQHF
18 | TRBJ2-2 | TRBD2 | TRBV4-1 | - | TGCGCCAGCAGCCAACGACTAGCGGGAGAGGGAAACACCGGGGAGCTGTTTTTT | CASSQRLAGEGNTGELFF
14 | TRBJ2-7 | TRBD1 | TRBV2 | many | TGTGCCAGCCAGAAAGACAGGGCCCCTGGGGAGCAGTACTTC | CASQKDRAPGEQYF
14 | TRBJ2-7 | - | TRBV6-5 | - | TGTGCCAGCAGTTACGGTCAGGGAGCTCAGGAGCAGTACTTC | CASSYGQGAQEQYF
15 | TRBJ2-2 | TRBD2 | TRBV3-1 | - | TGTGCCAGCAGCCAACTAGCGGCGAACACCGGGGAGCTGTTTTTT | CASSQLAANTGELFF
15 | TRBJ2-7 | - | TRBV5-1 | many | TGCGCCAGCAGCATCGCCCGGACAGCCACCTACGAGCAGTACTTC | CASSIARTATYEQYF
12 | TRBJ1-1 | - | TRBV5-1 | few | TGCGCCAGCAGCTTCGACAGGTCAGAAGCTTTCTTT | CASSFDRSEAFF
13 | TRBJ1-5 | TRBD1 | TRBV12-3/TRBV12-4 | - | TGTGCCAGCACCCCAGGGGGGCGTCAGCCCCAGCATTTT | CASTPGGRQPQHF